Described below is a single T cell receptor (beta chain) sequence and its context. Its antigen is unidentified. Other DNA sequences in this sample translate to the same CDR3. The data were obtained in a study of beta chain features in type 1 diabetes. Study-level points and caveats: Shortening that was moderate but significant affected the TCRB CDR3s of Type 1 diabetes patients in all four CD4+ subsets.

Every isolated RNA sample was fully reverse transcribed, so sequencing captured expressed TCRB transcripts. Naive, central memory and regulatory T cell samples came to a mean of roughly 4 million reads. Measured with immunoSEQ multiplex PCR; TCRdb has only the in-frame clones, and not every one. The sample includes about 260,000 clones, about a fifth of them seen just once. The source is a woman aged 40-49 years with type 1 diabetes. Sample: naive CD4+ T cells from blood.

CDR3 bases: TGTGCCAGCAGTTCCAGGGGTTATAGCAATCAGCCCCAGCATTTT. Translated: CASSSRGYSNQPQHF. The chain couples TRBV5-6 to TRBJ1-5, with D perhaps matching TRBD1 (6 bases). Trimming took off 5 bases at V and 0 bases at J, with 12 bases between the two ends. The CDR3 totals 15 residues. Germline loops: CDR1 SGHDT, CDR2 YYEEEE.